The entry that follows covers one TCR beta chain sequence. What it binds is unknown. These data belong to a study of post-analysis software for immune sequencing data. Study as a whole: Both relapsing-remitting and secondary progressive multiple sclerosis featured among the disease courses, as did progressive-relapsing multiple sclerosis. Study conclusions and caveats: With F measure, samples from one preparation batch clustered together strongly. Comparison of patients with controls showed 5 or 6 TRBV segments more frequent in patients, TRBV5-6, TRBV5-1 and TRBV20-1 among them.

V dropped 4 bases and J dropped 0 bases, with 12 bases sitting between them. The CDR3 runs to 15 residues. Per the germline V gene, CDR1 is LGHDT and CDR2 is YNNKEL (reference sequence). TCR beta cDNA libraries had unique molecular identifiers. Each sample of about 0.95 to 10 million input T cells yielded 500,000 or so cDNA molecules, so each molecule approximated one T cell. TCRdb fed the PCR reads into MiXCR, producing one record per CDR3 protein. The sample contains hundreds of thousands of distinct CDR3 sequences, 30% to 45% of which appear only once. The chain combines TRBV3-1 with TRBJ1-1; D unresolved. This sequence originates from a girl aged 10 to 17 with multiple sclerosis. Source material: blood. CDR3 sequence reads: CASSLTAVLNTEAFF. CDR3 in DNA: TGTGCCAGCAGCCTAACCGCGGTCTTGAACACTGAAGCTTTCTTT.